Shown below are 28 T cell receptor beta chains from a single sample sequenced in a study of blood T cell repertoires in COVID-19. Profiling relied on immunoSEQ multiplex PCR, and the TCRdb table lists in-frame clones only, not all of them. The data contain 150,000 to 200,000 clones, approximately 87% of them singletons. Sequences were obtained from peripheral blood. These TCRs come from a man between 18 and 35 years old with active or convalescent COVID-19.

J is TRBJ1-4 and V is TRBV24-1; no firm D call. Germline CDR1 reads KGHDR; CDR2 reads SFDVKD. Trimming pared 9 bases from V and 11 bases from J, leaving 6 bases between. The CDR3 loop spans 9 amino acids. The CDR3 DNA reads TGTGCCACCCCCAGGAAACTGTTTTTT. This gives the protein CATPRKLFF.

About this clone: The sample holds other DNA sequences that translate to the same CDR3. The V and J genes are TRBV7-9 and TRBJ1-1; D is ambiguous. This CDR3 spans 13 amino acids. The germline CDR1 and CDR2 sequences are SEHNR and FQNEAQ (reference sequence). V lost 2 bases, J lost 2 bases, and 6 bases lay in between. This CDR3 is CASSLQENTEAFF. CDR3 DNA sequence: TGTGCCAGCAGCTTACAGGAAAACACTGAAGCTTTCTTT.

Here the CDR3 reads CASSLLSGYNEQFF. The CDR3 nucleotides are TGTGCCAGCAGCTTATTATCGGGCTACAATGAGCAGTTCTTC. V usage is TRBV11-1 and J usage is TRBJ2-1; no firm D call. CDR3 length equals 14 residues. The V gene lost 2 bases and the J gene lost 3 bases, with 8 bases spanning the gap. CDR1 SGHAT and CDR2 FQDESV come from the germline V gene (reference sequence).

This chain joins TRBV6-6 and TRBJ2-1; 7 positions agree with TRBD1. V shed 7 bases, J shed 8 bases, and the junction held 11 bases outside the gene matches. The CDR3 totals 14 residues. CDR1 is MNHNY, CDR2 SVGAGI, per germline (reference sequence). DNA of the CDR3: TGTGCCAGCATTCGTCCGGCAGGGGGAGATGAGCAGTTCTTC. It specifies CASIRPAGGDEQFF.

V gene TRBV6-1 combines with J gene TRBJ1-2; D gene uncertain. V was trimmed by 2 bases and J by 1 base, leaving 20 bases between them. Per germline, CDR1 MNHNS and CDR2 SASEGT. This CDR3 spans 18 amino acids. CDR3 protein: CASSESLTSESINYGYTF. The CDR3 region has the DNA TGTGCCAGCAGTGAATCATTAACCTCCGAATCTATTAACTATGGCTACACCTTC.

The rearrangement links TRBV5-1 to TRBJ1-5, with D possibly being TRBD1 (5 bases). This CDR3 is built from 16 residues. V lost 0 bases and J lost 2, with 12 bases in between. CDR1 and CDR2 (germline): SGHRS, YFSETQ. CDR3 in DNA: TGCGCCAGCAGCTTGGATTCAGGGTGGGGCAATCAGCCCCAGCATTTT. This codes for CASSLDSGWGNQPQHF. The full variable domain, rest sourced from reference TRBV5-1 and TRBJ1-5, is KAGVTQTPRYLIKTRGQQVTLSCSPISGHRSVSWYQQTPGQGLQFLFEYFSETQRNKGNFPGRFSGRQFSNSRSEMNVSTLELGDSALYLCASSLDSGWGNQPQHFGDGTRLSIL.

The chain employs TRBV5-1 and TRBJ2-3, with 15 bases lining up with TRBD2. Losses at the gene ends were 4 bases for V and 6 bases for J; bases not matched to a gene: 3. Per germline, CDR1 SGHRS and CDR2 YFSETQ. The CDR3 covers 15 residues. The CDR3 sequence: CASSPGTSGRDTQYF. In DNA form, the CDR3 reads TGCGCCAGCAGCCCCGGGACTAGCGGGAGGGATACGCAGTATTTT. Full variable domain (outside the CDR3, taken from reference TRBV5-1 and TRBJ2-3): KAGVTQTPRYLIKTRGQQVTLSCSPISGHRSVSWYQQTPGQGLQFLFEYFSETQRNKGNFPGRFSGRQFSNSRSEMNVSTLELGDSALYLCASSPGTSGRDTQYFGPGTRLTVL.

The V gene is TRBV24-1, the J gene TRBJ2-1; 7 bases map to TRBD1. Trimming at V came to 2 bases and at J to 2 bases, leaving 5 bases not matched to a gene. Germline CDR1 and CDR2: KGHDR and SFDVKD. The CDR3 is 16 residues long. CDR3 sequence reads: CATSDSWGTAYNEQFF. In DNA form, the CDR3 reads TGTGCCACCAGTGATTCTTGGGGGACAGCCTACAATGAGCAGTTCTTC.

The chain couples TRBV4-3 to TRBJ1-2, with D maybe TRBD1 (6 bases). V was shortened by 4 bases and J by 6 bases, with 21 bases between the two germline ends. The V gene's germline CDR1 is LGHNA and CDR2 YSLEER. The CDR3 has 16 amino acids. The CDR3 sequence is CASSPKPRRTENGYTF. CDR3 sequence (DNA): TGCGCCAGCAGCCCCAAGCCTCGTCGGACAGAGAATGGCTACACCTTC.

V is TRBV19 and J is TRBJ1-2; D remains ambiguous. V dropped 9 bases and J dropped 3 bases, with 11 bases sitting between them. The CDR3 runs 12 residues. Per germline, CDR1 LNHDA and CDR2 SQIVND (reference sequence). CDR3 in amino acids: CASTTVDYGYTF. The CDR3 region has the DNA TGTGCCAGCACTACGGTCGACTATGGCTACACCTTC.

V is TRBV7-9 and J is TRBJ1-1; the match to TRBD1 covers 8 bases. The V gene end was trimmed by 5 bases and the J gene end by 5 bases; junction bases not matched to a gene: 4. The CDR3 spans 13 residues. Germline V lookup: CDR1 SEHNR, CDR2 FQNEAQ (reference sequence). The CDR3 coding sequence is TGTGCCAGCAGCCGTACAGGGGGGACTGAAGCTTTCTTT. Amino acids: CASSRTGGTEAFF. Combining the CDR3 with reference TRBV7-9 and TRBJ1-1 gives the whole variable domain DTGVSQNPRHKITKRGQNVTFRCDPISEHNRLYWYRQTLGQGPEFLTYFQNEAQLEKSRLLSDRFSAERPKGSFSTLEIQRTEQGDSAMYLCASSRTGGTEAFFGQGTRLTVV.

The CDR3 DNA reads TGTGCCATCAGTGAGGAACAGAACTATGGCTACACCTTC. Its translation is CAISEEQNYGYTF. V gene TRBV10-3 combines with J gene TRBJ1-2; D gene unclear. Germline V lookup: CDR1 ENHRY, CDR2 SYGVKD. There are 13 residues in the CDR3. V was shortened by 2 bases and J by 2 bases, with 6 bases between the two germline ends.

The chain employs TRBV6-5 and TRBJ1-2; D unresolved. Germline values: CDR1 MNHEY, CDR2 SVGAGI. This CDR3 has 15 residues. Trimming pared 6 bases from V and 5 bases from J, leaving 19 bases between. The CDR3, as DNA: TGTGCCAGCAGCCGGGAGCTCCTTCCAATTTATGGCTACACCTTC. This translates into CASSRELLPIYGYTF.

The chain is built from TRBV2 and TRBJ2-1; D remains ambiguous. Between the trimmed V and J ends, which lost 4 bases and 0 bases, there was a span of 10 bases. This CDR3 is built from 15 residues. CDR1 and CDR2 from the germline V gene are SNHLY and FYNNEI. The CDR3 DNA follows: TGTGCCAGCAGTGGAGGCGGATACTCCTACAATGAGCAGTTCTTC. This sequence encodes CASSGGGYSYNEQFF.

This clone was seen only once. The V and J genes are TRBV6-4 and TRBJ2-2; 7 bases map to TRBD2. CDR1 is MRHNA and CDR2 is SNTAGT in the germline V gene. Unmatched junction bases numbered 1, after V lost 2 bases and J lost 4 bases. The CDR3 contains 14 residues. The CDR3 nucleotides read TGTGCCAGCAGTGACGGCGGGAGCACCGGGGAGCTGTTTTTT. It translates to CASSDGGSTGELFF.

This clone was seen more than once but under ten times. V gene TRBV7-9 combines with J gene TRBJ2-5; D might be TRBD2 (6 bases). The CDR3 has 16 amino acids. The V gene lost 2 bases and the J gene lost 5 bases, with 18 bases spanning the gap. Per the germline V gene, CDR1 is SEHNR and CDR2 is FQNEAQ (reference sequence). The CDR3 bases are TGTGCCAGCAGCTTAACCGGGACTCCCGCCTTGGAGACCCAGTACTTC. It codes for CASSLTGTPALETQYF.

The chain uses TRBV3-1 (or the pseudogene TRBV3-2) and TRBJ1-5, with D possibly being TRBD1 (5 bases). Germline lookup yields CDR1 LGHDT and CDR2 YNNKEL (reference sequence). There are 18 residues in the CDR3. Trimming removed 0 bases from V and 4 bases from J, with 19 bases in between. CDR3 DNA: TGTGCCAGCAGCCAAGATCCCCCGACAGAAGTCGTTAATCAGCCCCAGCATTTT. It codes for CASSQDPPTEVVNQPQHF.

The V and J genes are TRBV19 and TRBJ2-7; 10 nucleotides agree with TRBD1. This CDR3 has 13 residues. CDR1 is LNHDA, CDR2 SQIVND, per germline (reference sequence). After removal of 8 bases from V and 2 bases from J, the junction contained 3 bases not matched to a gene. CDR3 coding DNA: TGTGCCAGTGCCGGGACAGGGGCCTACGAGCAGTACTTC. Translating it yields CASAGTGAYEQYF.

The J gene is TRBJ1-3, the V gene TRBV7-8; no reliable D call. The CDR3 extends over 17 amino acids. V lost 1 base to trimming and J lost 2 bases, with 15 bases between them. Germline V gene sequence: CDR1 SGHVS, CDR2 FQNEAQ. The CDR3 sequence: CASSLGGREYPGNTIYF. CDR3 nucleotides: TGTGCCAGCAGCTTAGGTGGGCGGGAGTACCCTGGAAACACCATATATTTT. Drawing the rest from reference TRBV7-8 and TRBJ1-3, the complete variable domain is GAGVSQSPRYKVAKRGQDVALRCDPISGHVSLFWYQQALGQGPEFLTYFQNEAQLDKSGLPSDRFFAERPEGSVSTLKIQRTQQEDSAVYLCASSLGGREYPGNTIYFGEGSWLTVV.

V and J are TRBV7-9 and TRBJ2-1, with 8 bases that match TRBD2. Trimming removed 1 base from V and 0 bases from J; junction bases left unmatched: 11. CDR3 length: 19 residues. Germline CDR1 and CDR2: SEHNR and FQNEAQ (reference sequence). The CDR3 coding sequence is TGTGCCAGCAGCTTAGGTATGCTAGCGGGCAGTTCCTCCTACAATGAGCAGTTCTTC. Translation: CASSLGMLAGSSSYNEQFF.

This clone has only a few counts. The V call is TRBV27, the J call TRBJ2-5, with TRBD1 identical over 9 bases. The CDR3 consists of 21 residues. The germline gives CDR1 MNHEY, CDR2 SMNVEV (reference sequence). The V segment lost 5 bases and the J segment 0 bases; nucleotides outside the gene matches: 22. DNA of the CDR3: TGTGCCAGCAGTCCGTTACCCCCGGGACAGGGTGGGGGGGCCTACCAAGAGACCCAGTACTTC. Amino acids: CASSPLPPGQGGGAYQETQYF.

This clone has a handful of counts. The CDR3 protein is CASPKTEALQHF. CDR3 nucleotide sequence: TGTGCCAGCCCAAAGACGGAGGCTCTCCAGCATTTT. The V and J genes are TRBV6-4 and TRBJ1-5; D gene ambiguous. Germline V lookup: CDR1 MRHNA, CDR2 SNTAGT. Trimming pared 8 bases from V and 12 bases from J, leaving 17 bases between. This CDR3 spans 12 amino acids.

The CDR3: CASNDRGYGYTF. The CDR3 region has the DNA TGTGCCAGCAATGACAGGGGCTATGGCTACACCTTC. The V call is TRBV2, the J call TRBJ1-2; 8 bases are a match to TRBD1. CDR3 size: 12 residues. The V and J ends lost 7 bases and 4 bases, in that order; junction bases with no gene match: 2. CDR1 and CDR2 (germline): SNHLY, FYNNEI.

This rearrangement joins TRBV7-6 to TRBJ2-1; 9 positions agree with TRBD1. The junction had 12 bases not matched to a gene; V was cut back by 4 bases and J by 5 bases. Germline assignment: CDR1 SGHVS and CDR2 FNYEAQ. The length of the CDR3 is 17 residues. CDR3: CASSSPPGQGWDNEQFF. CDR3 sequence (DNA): TGTGCCAGCAGCTCGCCACCGGGACAGGGTTGGGACAATGAGCAGTTCTTC.

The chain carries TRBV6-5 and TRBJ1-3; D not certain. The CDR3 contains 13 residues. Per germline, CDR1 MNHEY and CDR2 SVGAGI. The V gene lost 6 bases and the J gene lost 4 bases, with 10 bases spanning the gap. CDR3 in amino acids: CASRITVGNTIYF. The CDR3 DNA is TGTGCCAGCAGGATTACAGTCGGAAACACCATATATTTT.

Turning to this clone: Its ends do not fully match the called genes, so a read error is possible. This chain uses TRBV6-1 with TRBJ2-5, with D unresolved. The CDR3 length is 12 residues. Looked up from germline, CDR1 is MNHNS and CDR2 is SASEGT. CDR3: CASSEGREAQYF. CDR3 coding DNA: TGTGCCAGCAGTGAAGGCCGAGAGGCCCAGTACTTC.

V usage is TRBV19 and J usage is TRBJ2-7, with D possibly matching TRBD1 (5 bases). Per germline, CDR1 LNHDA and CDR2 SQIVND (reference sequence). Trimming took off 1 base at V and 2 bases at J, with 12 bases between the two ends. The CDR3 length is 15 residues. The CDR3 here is CASSIGTGQAYEQYF. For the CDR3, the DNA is TGTGCCAGTAGTATAGGAACAGGCCAAGCCTACGAGCAGTACTTC. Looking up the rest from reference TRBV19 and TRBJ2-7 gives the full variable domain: DGGITQSPKYLFRKEGQNVTLSCEQNLNHDAMYWYRQDPGQGLRLIYYSQIVNDFQKGDIAEGYSVSREKKESFPLTVTSAQKNPTAFYLCASSIGTGQAYEQYFGPGTRLTVT.

Here the CDR3 DNA reads TGTGCCAGCAGTCCCGCCCGCGATAATCAGCCCCAGCATTTT. It encodes CASSPARDNQPQHF. This chain joins TRBV28 and TRBJ1-5; no clear D. Trimming removed 5 bases at V and 4 bases at J, with 12 bases between. In germline, CDR1 is MDHEN, CDR2 SYDVKM. CDR3 length equals 14 residues.